This entry features one T cell receptor beta chain sequence. Ten or more counts support this clonotype. The antigen it binds to is not known. One base away there is no much larger clone; base qualities are not given. This specimen's time point label, per the study, means: newly diagnosed GD, antithyroid drugs for less than 3 months. For both TCR sequencing and RNA sequencing, RNA was extracted from PBMCs in TRIzol. The diagnosis of Graves' disease was made according to American Thyroid Association guidelines. The patients came from an endocrinology department in Xi'an, China. Each patient gave 9 to 10 milliliters of peripheral blood, collected in an EDTA anticoagulant tube. Ficoll Paque Plus density gradient separation was used to isolate PBMCs, and no further T cell sorting was done. An Agilent 2100 Bioanalyzer and agarose gel were used to assess RNA quality, and a NanoDrop 2000 was used to measure RNA concentration.

The CDR3 sequence holds 13 residues, the cysteine and phenylalanine included. Only the CDR3 DNA stays, 39 bases, in frame from base 1. According to the germline V gene, CDR1 reads SGHAT and CDR2 reads FQNNGV. A distance of 7 bases separates the germline ends of V and J, which lose 1 base and 3 bases respectively. The record originates from a study of regulatory T cells in long-lasting Graves disease (dated by TCRdb to the early 2020s). About the investigation overall: Antithyroid drugs had been taken for less than 3 months by newly diagnosed Graves' disease patients. The study was conducted in China and was registered as a clinical trial. Peripheral blood TCR sequencing and RNA sequencing compared persistent Graves' disease patients with newly diagnosed Graves' disease patients. A total of approximately 35 samples were covered by TCR sequencing, comprising roughly 13 persistent and roughly 20 newly diagnosed Graves' disease patients. Here is what the overall study found, with its caveats: Only peripheral blood was studied, because thyroid tissue, the primary lesion, was inaccessible. Sequencing and analysis were limited to the TCR beta chain. Persistent patients shared more public clonotypes among themselves (around 2,800) than newly diagnosed patients did (more than 950). The small sample size was acknowledged by the authors as a limitation that may reduce accuracy. Compared with newly diagnosed patients, patients with persistent Graves' disease had lower TCR Shannon entropy and fewer highly expanded clones, which suggests clonal expansion. Persistent disease showed preferential use of TRBV28, TRBJ1-2 and TRBJ2-5, whereas newly diagnosed disease favored TRBV20-1 and TRBJ2-1.

Receptor amplification or capture employed multiplex PCR. Instrument used: Illumina HiSeq 4000. TCR beta libraries were built with iRepertoire HTBI primers and Arm-PCR amplification of CDR3 regions. Before sequencing, the PCR products underwent gel purification. For the original study's pipeline: Gene usage analysis of CDR3 amino acid clonotypes used the 50 to 70 TRBV and 12 to 15 TRBJ segments found across samples. COPE and FqMerger were used to merge the filtered high-quality paired reads into contigs. BLAST was used to align contigs to IMGT TRBV, TRBD and TRBJ reference genes, and CDR3 was defined according to IMGT. Any clonotype with a frequency above 0.1% was classified as a highly expanded clone. Shannon entropy served as the measure of repertoire diversity, while the Gini coefficient captured V-J evenness. Clonotypes shared by more than one individual were considered public. TCRdb reprocessing: public reads trimmed at Q25 with fastp, clones called with MiXCR, in-frame beta chains kept. Rows merge per CDR3 protein into single entries with the most common DNA and genes. The V and J calls were not made by the authors but by TCRdb's processing. This sample holds some 410,000 distinct CDR3 sequences; about a sixth were observed only once. Approximately 12% of the sample is in the top ten clones.

The same sample was also used in a study of T cells in Graves' hyperthyroidism and ophthalmopathy. The other study reports the following: Stable Graves' hyperthyroidism was defined as no progression to ophthalmopathy during 18 months of follow-up. Hyperthyroidism patients were aged 18 to 65 years and newly diagnosed, with disease duration of less than 2 months. The study excluded patients with uncontrolled infections, other autoimmune diseases, pregnancy or lactation. Diagnoses were based on clinical symptoms, serum thyroxine and TRAb, thyroid ultrasound and orbital computed tomography. The first round of RT-PCR for the TCR CDR3 was performed with the HTBI primer set and the Qiagen OneStep RT-PCR kit. Most expanded thyroid clonotypes (frequency above 0.001) were also detected in blood, suggesting blood repertoires may reflect thyroid immune responses. A model built on a 13 V-J signature distinguished ophthalmopathy from stable hyperthyroidism, reaching 87.88% sensitivity and 81.08% specificity in cross-validation and 80%/75% in testing. During validation, the model predicted progression to ophthalmopathy a median of around 7 months ahead of onset, with approximately 70% sensitivity and 72.22% specificity. TCR V-J signatures able to tell the groups apart were searched for in a discovery cohort of approximately 95 patients, of whom more than 40 had Graves' ophthalmopathy and about 55 had stable Graves' hyperthyroidism. Prospective prediction of ophthalmopathy was tested in an independent validation cohort consisting of some 20 hyperthyroidism patients and approximately 16 patients who later progressed to ophthalmopathy. The 90 or so discovery patients were randomly split 7:3 into training and test sets. In about 6 Graves' hyperthyroidism patients, the study also compared T-cell repertoires from thyroid tissue with T-cell repertoires from blood. After blood sampling, hyperthyroidism patients were treated with methimazole at a starting dose of 30 mg daily, and ophthalmopathy patients were treated with high-dose intravenous methylprednisolone. Libraries were constructed in a second round of multiplex PCR, after which size selection and purification were performed. Sequencing of the libraries was done on an Illumina HiSeq2000 using paired-end 100 bp reads. Raw data were processed with SOAPnuke, discarding reads with adapters, uncalled bases, mean Phred below 15, or no exact constant-primer or identifier match. High-quality paired reads were merged using COPE v1.2.5, and each unique nucleotide sequence was defined as a clonotype. Clonotypes were aligned to IMGT TRBV, TRBD and TRBJ reference segments using MiTCR v1.1. The analysis was restricted to V-J combinations with a frequency above 0.0001, which together covered 98% to 99.2% of the repertoires. A TCS score was defined as the ratio between F50 (clonal expansion) and ExV (chaos), using BLOSUM62-based TCRdist between CDR3 peptides within each V-J. Welch's t-statistics and random forest reduced 450 to 600 V-J features to roughly 13, which were used in a naive Bayes classifier (R e1071). Sample size was not statistically predetermined, and blinding of investigators to group allocation was not performed. TCR Vbeta CDR3 sequencing of approximately 140 peripheral blood samples (approximately 44 ophthalmopathy, about 80 hyperthyroidism and approximately 17 progressor patients) is reported in the paper.

In this chain, TRBV11-2 is recombined with TRBJ2-7; there is no confident call for the D gene. The source material was peripheral blood mononuclear cells (PBMCs), sampled at new diagnosis, from a patient treated with antithyroid drugs. The receptor comes from a woman between 25 and 40 years old with Graves disease. Donor details come from another sample of the same person, matched by shared clones. The nucleotide sequence reads TGTGCCAGCAGCTTAGCTCCCGACTACGAGCAGTACTTC. This yields the protein CASSLAPDYEQYF.